The rows below give T cell receptor beta chains drawn from one sample of a study of shared clonotypes between healthy human individuals. Using immunoSEQ multiplex PCR, the repertoire was profiled, and TCRdb retains in-frame clones only, with some absent. The sample lists about 2.1 million clones, about 93% occurring once. Source material: naive CD8+ T cells from PBMCs. All receptors come from a man younger than 35 in good health. Some clones in this sample may be carry-over from other donors' samples. CDR3s include the opening cysteine and the closing phenylalanine or tryptophan. A D gene is named only where the DNA matches it firmly. Some rows have no size entry. The others give once, few or many, or a class for an expanded clone.

J gene | clone size | D gene | V gene | CDR3 DNA | CDR3 protein
TRBJ1-1 | . | . | TRBV14 | TGTGCCAGCAGCCCGCGTTGGGGGGGTGATACTGAAGCTTTCTTT | CASSPRWGGDTEAFF
TRBJ2-1 | . | . | TRBV27 | TGTGCCAGCAGTTTATGGGAGAAACGGGAGAACGACGATGAGCAGTTCTTC | CASSLWEKRENDDEQFF
TRBJ1-5 | . | TRBD1 | TRBV6-1 | TGTGCCAGCAGTGAAGGGACAGGGGTGTCCGATCAGCCCCAGCATTTT | CASSEGTGVSDQPQHF
TRBJ2-7 | . | TRBD2 | TRBV7-9 | TGTGCCAGCAGCTTAGCTCTCGTGGGACTAGCGGGAGAAAACGAGCAGTACTTC | CASSLALVGLAGENEQYF
TRBJ2-7 | . | TRBD1 | TRBV11-2 | TGTGCCAGCAGGGTCGGACAGGGGTCAGGCTACGAGCAGTACTTC | CASRVGQGSGYEQYF
TRBJ2-5 | . | . | TRBV27 | TGTGCCAGCAGCCCACGACTAAGACAGAAGCAACAAGAGACCCAGTACTTC | CASSPRLRQKQQETQYF
TRBJ1-2 | . | . | TRBV6-5 | TGTGCCAGCAGCTCCGACGGAATAATTAACTATGGCTACACCTTC | CASSSDGIINYGYTF
TRBJ2-1 | . | . | TRBV7-9 | TGTGCCAGCAGCTTACCACAGGGGAGGGGTGAGCAGTTCTTC | CASSLPQGRGEQFF
TRBJ2-3 | . | TRBD2 | TRBV28 | TGTGCCAGCAGTTTCAATCCCGGACTAGCGGAGTCCACAGATACGCAGTATTTT | CASSFNPGLAESTDTQYF
TRBJ1-1 | . | TRBD1 | TRBV5-1 | TGCGCCAGCAGCTTGGCTAATTCAACAGGGGGGCTCACTGAAGCTTTCTTT | CASSLANSTGGLTEAFF
TRBJ2-3 | . | . | TRBV10-3 | TGTGCCATCAGTGAGGACCCCCCTGGCACAGATACGCAGTATTTT | CAISEDPPGTDTQYF
TRBJ2-7 | . | . | TRBV21-1 | TGTGCCAGCAGCAAGGGACTAGCGGGAGCAAGGGACTTC | CASSKGLAGARDF
TRBJ1-1 | few | . | TRBV4-1 | TGCGCCAGCAGCAAAGGGGGAAGCACTGAAGCTTTCTTT | CASSKGGSTEAFF
TRBJ1-4 | . | TRBD1 | TRBV7-9 | TGTGCCAGCAGCTTCCGGGACAGGGGGTCGGTAACTAATGAAAAACTGTTTTTT | CASSFRDRGSVTNEKLFF
TRBJ2-7 | . | . | TRBV7-3 | TGTGCCAGCATACGCGCCTCCTACGAGCAGTACTTC | CASIRASYEQYF
TRBJ2-7 | . | . | TRBV7-2 | TGTGCCAGCAGCCCAGAGGCAGCCTCCTATGAGCAGTACTTC | CASSPEAASYEQYF
TRBJ2-3 | . | TRBD2 | TRBV27 | TGTGCCAGCAGTTTAGTGGTAGCGGGCCCAGATACGCAGTATTTT | CASSLVVAGPDTQYF
TRBJ2-7 | . | TRBD1 | TRBV7-3 | TGTGCCAGCAGCTGGACAGGCGAGGACGAGCAGTACTTC | CASSWTGEDEQYF
TRBJ2-2 | few | . | TRBV27 | TGTGCCAGCAGTTTATCTCGGGGGATGGGCACCGGGGAGCTGTTTTTT | CASSLSRGMGTGELFF
TRBJ2-6 | . | . | TRBV15 | TGTGCCACCCACTCGGGGGACGGGGCCAACGTCCTGACTTTC | CATHSGDGANVLTF
TRBJ2-7 | . | TRBD1 | TRBV7-2 | TGTGCCAGCAGCCGACTTAGGACAGGGTACCACGAGCAGTACTTC | CASSRLRTGYHEQYF
TRBJ2-1 | . | . | TRBV28 | TGTGCCAGCAGTTTATTACGACTGGGGGCCTACAATGAGCAGTTCTTC | CASSLLRLGAYNEQFF
TRBJ2-1 | . | . | TRBV4-3 | TGCGCCAGCAGCCAAGATCCAGAGGGTTACAATGAGCAGTTCTTC | CASSQDPEGYNEQFF
TRBJ2-5 | once | . | TRBV9 | TGTGCCAGCAGCCAACCCCCCGGGGAGGCTGAAGAGACCCAGTACTTC | CASSQPPGEAEETQYF
TRBJ2-1 | . | . | TRBV14 | TGTGCCAGCAGCCAAGTTGGAAGTTGGGCCTACTCCTACAATGAGCAGTTCTTC | CASSQVGSWAYSYNEQFF
TRBJ2-7 | . | TRBD1 | TRBV27 | TGTGCCAGCAGGATGACAGGGGGCTACGAGCAGTACTTC | CASRMTGGYEQYF
TRBJ2-2 | . | TRBD1 | TRBV9 | TGTGCCAGCAGCAGGACAGGGGGCGGTAACGGGGAGCTGTTTTTT | CASSRTGGGNGELFF
TRBJ1-2 | . | . | TRBV7-9 | TGTGCCAGCAGCTTATCCGGAGACTATGGCTACACCTTC | CASSLSGDYGYTF
TRBJ2-1 | . | . | TRBV7-9 | TGTGCCAGCAGCTTGGTTCCAATTGAGCAGTTCTTC | CASSLVPIEQFF
TRBJ2-7 | . | . | TRBV28 | TGTGCCAGCATCGACAGGGGAGGGGCCTACGAGCAGTACTTC | CASIDRGGAYEQYF
TRBJ1-6 | . | . | TRBV9 | TGTGCCAGCAGCGTAGGAACAAGCCCTAATTCACCCCTCCACTTT | CASSVGTSPNSPLHF
TRBJ2-7 | . | . | TRBV27 | TGTGCCAGCAGTTTATCGCGGGCGGTCGAGCAGTACTTC | CASSLSRAVEQYF
TRBJ2-1 | . | TRBD1 | TRBV29-1 | TGCAGCATAACCCAGGGGACAGGGGGCAATGAGCAGTTCTTC | CSITQGTGGNEQFF
TRBJ2-7 | . | TRBD1 | TRBV10-3 | TGTGCCATCAGTGAGTCGAAGTTGCTAGCAGGGGGCGAGCAGTACTTC | CAISESKLLAGGEQYF
TRBJ1-5 | . | TRBD1 | TRBV10-3 | TGTGCCATCAGTGAGTCGGGGCAGGGGGGGCAGCCCCAGCATTTT | CAISESGQGGQPQHF
TRBJ1-2 | . | . | TRBV27 | TGTGCCAGCAGTGGCCCATCGGACTATGGCTACACCTTC | CASSGPSDYGYTF
TRBJ2-3 | once | TRBD2 | TRBV29-1 | TGCAGCGTTGAAGGTGTAGCGGGAGGGACCACAGATACGCAGTATTTT | CSVEGVAGGTTDTQYF
TRBJ2-7 | . | TRBD2 | TRBV7-6 | TGTGCCAGCAGCCAACTAGCGGGAGTCGTCTACGAGCAGTACTTC | CASSQLAGVVYEQYF
TRBJ2-7 | once | TRBD2 | TRBV5-4 | TGTGCCAGCAGCTTAGCGGGAGGGCCGATTTACGAGCAGTACTTC | CASSLAGGPIYEQYF
TRBJ2-7 | . | . | TRBV7-2 | TGTGCCAGCAGCTCGGGATTCTCCTACGAGCAGTACTTC | CASSSGFSYEQYF
TRBJ2-7 | . | . | TRBV29-1 | TGCAGCGTACGCCGGAGTCCGGGCGAGCAGTACTTC | CSVRRSPGEQYF